This TCR beta chain is drawn from a study of CD8+CD57+ T cells in acquired aplastic anemia. Study findings and constraints: The number of CD8+ CDR3 sequences shared by patients and controls was approximately 28.

Genomic DNA provided the template from which TCR beta VDJ and CDR3 profiles were obtained. MiXCR, applied by TCRdb to the reads, yields one record per CDR3 protein. Here the sample spans around 200,000 distinct CDR3 sequences, roughly 53% being singletons. Details on this clonotype: Its target is unknown. A much larger clone lies a single base off, so this may be a read error.

Individuals selected for sequencing had exhibited CD8+CD57+ cell expansion on flow cytometry. CDR1 and CDR2 from the germline V gene are SGHTA and FQGTGA. This CDR3 is built from 19 residues. The sequence came from a human donor with aplastic anemia. The chain links TRBV7-3 to TRBJ2-2; 10 bases agree with TRBD2. The source material was sorted CD4+, CD8+, or CD8+CD57+ T cells (not recorded which) from PBMCs. Here the CDR3 reads CASSIAGGVSLPGTGELVF. CDR3 coding DNA: TGTGCCAGCAGCATAGCGGGGGGAGTCTCCCTCCCGGGCACCGGGGAGCTGGTTTTT.